This TCR beta chain stems from a study of cytomegalovirus exposure and HLA in healthy donors. Whole-study context: Researchers previously reported finding more than 100 million unique TCR beta sequences from roughly 170 million T cells. Study outcomes and limitations: About 87% or about 30% of the time was how often most TCR beta V segments were productive, according to an earlier analysis.

For this clone: The antigen is not known.

The PCR had 60 Vbeta and 13 Jbeta primers. Sequencing used immunoSEQ multiplex PCR; TCRdb keeps in-frame clones, though not all of them. Counted here are 70,000 to 90,000 clones, 55% to 70% occurring once; the ten biggest clones make up 15%. Trimming took off 0 bases at V and 6 bases at J, with 9 bases between the two ends. Per germline, CDR1 LNHNV and CDR2 YYDKDF (reference sequence). The CDR3 has 13 amino acids. The TCR originated in a woman in her thirties or forties in good health and CMV-seropositive. The chain is built from TRBV15 and TRBJ2-7; D gene ambiguous. The material sequenced was PBMCs. The CDR3 DNA reads as TGTGCCACCAGCAGAGATCCCCTCCGCGAGCAGTACTTC. Translating it yields CATSRDPLREQYF.